This T cell receptor beta chain was captured in a study of T cell responses to AZD1222 COVID-19 vaccine. The data were produced by immunoSEQ multiplex PCR, yet TCRdb's version contains in-frame clones alone and is incomplete. The sample has 100,000 to 150,000 clones, around 85% seen once. Per germline, CDR1 MGHRA and CDR2 YSYEKL. The CDR3 consists of 12 residues. Between the trimmed V and J ends, which lost 1 base and 6 bases, there was a span of 4 bases. The chain couples TRBV4-1 to TRBJ1-5; unclear D gene. The TCR sequence derives from an adult who received the AZD1222 COVID-19 vaccine. The sample was peripheral blood, taken 28 days after the second AZD1222 dose. The CDR3 spells CASSQGGQPQHF. CDR3 bases: TGCGCCAGCAGCCAAGGCGGTCAGCCCCAGCATTTT.